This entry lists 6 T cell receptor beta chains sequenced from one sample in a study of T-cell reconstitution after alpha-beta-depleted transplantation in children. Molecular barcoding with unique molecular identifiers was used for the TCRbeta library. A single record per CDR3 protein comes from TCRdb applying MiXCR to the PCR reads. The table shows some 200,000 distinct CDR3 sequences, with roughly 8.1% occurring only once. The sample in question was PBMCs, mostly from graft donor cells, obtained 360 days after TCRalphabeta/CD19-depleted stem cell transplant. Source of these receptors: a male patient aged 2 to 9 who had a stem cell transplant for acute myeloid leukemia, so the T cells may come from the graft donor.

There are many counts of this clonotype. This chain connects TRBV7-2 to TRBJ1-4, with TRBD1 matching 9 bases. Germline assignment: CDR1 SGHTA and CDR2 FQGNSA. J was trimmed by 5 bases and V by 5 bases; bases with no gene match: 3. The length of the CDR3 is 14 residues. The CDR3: CASSVDRGNEKLFF. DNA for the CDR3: TGTGCCAGCAGCGTCGACAGGGGGAATGAAAAACTGTTTTTT.

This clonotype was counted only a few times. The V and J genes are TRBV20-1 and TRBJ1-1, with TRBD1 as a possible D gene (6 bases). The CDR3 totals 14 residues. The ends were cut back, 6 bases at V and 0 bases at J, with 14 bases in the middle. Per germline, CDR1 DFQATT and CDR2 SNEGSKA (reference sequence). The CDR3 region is CSATRGGLNTEAFF. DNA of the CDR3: TGCAGTGCCACAAGGGGGGGGTTGAACACTGAAGCTTTCTTT.

The CDR3 region has the DNA TGTGCCAGCTCACCACCGAGTAACAGAGGGAATGAAGCTTTCTTT. Its translation is CASSPPSNRGNEAFF. The chain is built from TRBV18 and TRBJ1-1, with D unresolved. Germline V gene lookup returns CDR1 KGHSH and CDR2 LQKENI. There are 15 residues in the CDR3. V lost 0 bases and J lost 7, with 15 bases in between.

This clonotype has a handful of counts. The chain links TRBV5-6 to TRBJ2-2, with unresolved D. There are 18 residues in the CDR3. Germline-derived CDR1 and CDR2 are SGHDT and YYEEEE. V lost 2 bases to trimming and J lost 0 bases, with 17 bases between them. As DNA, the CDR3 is TGTGCCAGCAGCTTTTCGGTACGCCTCCTCCCGAACACCGGGGAGCTGTTTTTT. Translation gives CASSFSVRLLPNTGELFF.

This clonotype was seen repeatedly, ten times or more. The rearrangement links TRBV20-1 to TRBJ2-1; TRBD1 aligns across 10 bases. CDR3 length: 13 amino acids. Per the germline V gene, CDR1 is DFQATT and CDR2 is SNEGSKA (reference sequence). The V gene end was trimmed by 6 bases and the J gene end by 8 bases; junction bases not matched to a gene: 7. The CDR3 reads CSATGTGVDEQFF. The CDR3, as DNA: TGCAGTGCAACCGGGACAGGGGTCGATGAGCAGTTCTTC.

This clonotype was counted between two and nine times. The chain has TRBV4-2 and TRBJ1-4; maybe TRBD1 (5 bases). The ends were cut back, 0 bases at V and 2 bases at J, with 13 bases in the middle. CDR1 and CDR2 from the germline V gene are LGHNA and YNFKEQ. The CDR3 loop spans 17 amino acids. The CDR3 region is CASSQERGRATNEKLFF. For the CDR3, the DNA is TGTGCCAGCAGCCAAGAGAGGGGTCGGGCTACTAATGAAAAACTGTTTTTT.